This passage covers 14 T cell receptor beta chains from one sample sequenced in a study of blood T cell repertoires in COVID-19. Clones were sequenced by immunoSEQ multiplex PCR, and TCRdb holds only the in-frame ones, with some missing. The sample holds 150,000 to 200,000 clones, more than 75% seen once. The sample was PBMCs or T cells enriched from blood (not recorded which). The receptors originated from a woman in her fifties or sixties with acute COVID-19.

The CDR3 DNA follows: TGTGCCAGCAGTGGCCAAAGGGGCAAGTCACCCCTCCACTTT. Translation gives CASSGQRGKSPLHF. The chain has TRBV25-1 and TRBJ1-6; D may be TRBD1 (5 bases). Per the germline V gene, CDR1 is MGHDK and CDR2 is SYGVNS. Trimming removed 4 bases from V and 10 bases from J, with 14 bases in between. This CDR3 has 14 amino acids.

The CDR3 DNA sequence: TGTGCCAGCAGTATTGAGGGGGAATTAGCTGAAGCTTTCTTT. Translation gives CASSIEGELAEAFF. V and J are TRBV28 and TRBJ1-1; tentatively, D is TRBD1 (6 bases). There are 14 residues in the CDR3. CDR1 is MDHEN, CDR2 SYDVKM, per germline. With 5 bases removed from V and 6 bases from J, the gap between germline ends came to 16 bases.

This clone was seen more than once but under ten times. This chain links TRBV5-6 with TRBJ1-4, with 8 bases matching TRBD1. The CDR3 sequence is 14 residues long. Looked up from germline, CDR1 is SGHDT and CDR2 is YYEEEE. J was trimmed by 8 bases and V by 4 bases; bases with no gene match: 7. CDR3 region: CASSETGGNEKLFF. The CDR3, as DNA: TGTGCCAGCAGCGAAACAGGGGGGAACGAAAAACTGTTTTTT.

The chain couples TRBV18 to TRBJ1-1; D may be TRBD1 (6 bases). The germline V gene encodes CDR1 KGHSH and CDR2 LQKENI. With 3 bases removed from V and 4 bases from J, the gap between germline ends came to 18 bases. This CDR3 comprises 16 residues. The CDR3 protein is CASSPSQGSEGTEAFF. The CDR3, as DNA: TGTGCCAGCTCACCTTCACAGGGTAGTGAGGGCACTGAAGCTTTCTTT.

This clone occurred a few times. The chain uses TRBV7-2 and TRBJ2-1, with 10 bases matching TRBD2. Germline CDR1 and CDR2: SGHTA and FQGNSA. The CDR3 contains 16 residues. V gave up 2 bases and J gave up 8 bases; unmatched junction bases: 9. The CDR3 bases are TGTGCCAGCAGCTTAAACCAGCGGGGGGGCCGGGATGAGCAGTTCTTC. It codes for CASSLNQRGGRDEQFF.

The chain is built from TRBV6-4 and TRBJ1-2, with 8 bases identical to TRBD1. Per germline, CDR1 MRHNA and CDR2 SNTAGT. The length of the CDR3 is 17 residues. J lost 4 bases, V lost 3 bases, and 13 bases had no gene match. The CDR3 sequence: CASSEGAGGFTSYGYTF. CDR3 coding DNA: TGTGCCAGCAGTGAAGGTGCAGGGGGCTTCACCTCCTATGGCTACACCTTC.

This clone was counted many times. The chain employs TRBV30 and TRBJ1-1; the D gene is possibly TRBD1 (6 bases). Germline CDR1 reads GTSNPN; CDR2 reads SVGIG (reference sequence). Trimming stripped 3 bases from V and 8 bases from J, with 13 bases between. CDR3 length: 12 residues. For the CDR3, the DNA is TGTGCCTGGAGCCGAGAAGGGACAGAAGCTTTCTTT. Protein product: CAWSREGTEAFF.

This clone was seen only once. The rearrangement uses TRBV6-2 or TRBV6-3 and TRBJ1-2, with D hard to call. The CDR3 is 14 amino acids. Germline V gives CDR1 MNHEY, CDR2 SVGEGT. Trimming took 2 bases from V and 6 from J, leaving 13 bases between them. The CDR3 DNA reads TGTGCCAGCAGTTACAGTCCGATCCAGAATGGCTACACCTTC. Translated, it gives CASSYSPIQNGYTF.

CDR3 residues: CASSLVQATGELFF. CDR3 nucleotides: TGTGCCAGCAGCTTGGTGCAGGCAACCGGGGAGCTGTTTTTT. J is TRBJ2-2 and V is TRBV7-2; D is ambiguous. The CDR3 is made up of 14 amino acids. Germline assignment: CDR1 SGHTA and CDR2 FQGNSA. V gave up 3 bases and J gave up 5 bases, with 10 bases separating them. Variable domain in full (rest from reference TRBV7-2 and TRBJ2-2): GAGVSQSPSNKVTEKGKDVELRCDPISGHTALYWYRQSLGQGLEFLIYFQGNSAPDKSGLPSDRFSAERTGGSVSTLTIQRTQQEDSAVYLCASSLVQATGELFFGEGSRLTVL.

This sequence joins TRBV2 and TRBJ1-5; TRBD1 might be the D (5 bases). Germline CDR1 reads SNHLY; CDR2 reads FYNNEI. Trimming took 1 base from V and 5 from J, leaving 18 bases between them. The length of the CDR3 is 17 residues. Written as DNA, the CDR3 is TGTGCCAGCAGTGAAGAGGGGTACCCCATTAGGGATCAGCCCCAGCATTTT. Translated: CASSEEGYPIRDQPQHF. Using reference TRBV2 and TRBJ1-5 for the parts outside the CDR3, the full variable domain is EPEVTQTPSHQVTQMGQEVILRCVPISNHLYFYWYRQILGQKVEFLVSFYNNEISEKSEIFDDQFSVERPDGSNFTLKIRSTKLEDSAMYFCASSEEGYPIRDQPQHFGDGTRLSIL.

The chain has TRBV7-9 and TRBJ2-4, with D maybe TRBD2 (6 bases). Germline values: CDR1 SEHNR, CDR2 FQNEAQ (reference sequence). V shed 5 bases and J shed 1 base, with 12 bases lying between them. This CDR3 has 15 residues. The CDR3 DNA sequence: TGTGCCAGCAGCCGAGAAGGAGGGGCCAAAAACATTCAGTACTTC. Encoded protein: CASSREGGAKNIQYF.

J is TRBJ2-5 and V is TRBV5-4; D remains ambiguous. Germline loops: CDR1 SGHNT, CDR2 YYREEE (reference sequence). The CDR3 length is 13 residues. The V gene lost 1 base and the J gene lost 1 base, with 5 bases spanning the gap. This chain's CDR3 is CASSLPRQETQYF. CDR3 nucleotide sequence: TGTGCCAGCAGCTTGCCCCGCCAAGAGACCCAGTACTTC.

The chain is built from TRBV12-3 or TRBV12-4 and TRBJ1-4; 7 positions match TRBD1. V trimming: 6 bases; J trimming: 7 bases; junction bases outside the gene matches: 5. The CDR3 length is 13 residues. CDR3 protein: CASRGTVVEKLFF. The CDR3, as DNA: TGTGCCAGCAGAGGGACAGTAGTTGAAAAACTGTTTTTT.

CDR3: CASSLMGVGRGPSSTDTQYF. CDR3 bases: TGTGCCAGCAGCTTAATGGGGGTCGGCAGGGGCCCTTCTAGCACAGATACGCAGTATTTT. The V gene is TRBV7-3, the J gene TRBJ2-3, with D maybe TRBD1 (6 bases). The CDR3 contains 20 residues. V lost 1 base, J lost 0 bases, and 23 bases lay in between. CDR1 is SGHTA, CDR2 FQGTGA, per germline. The full variable domain, in which reference TRBV7-3 and TRBJ2-3 provide the parts outside the CDR3, is GAGVSQTPSNKVTEKGKYVELRCDPISGHTALYWYRQSLGQGPEFLIYFQGTGAADDSGLPNDRFFAVRPEGSVSTLKIQRTERGDSAVYLCASSLMGVGRGPSSTDTQYFGPGTRLTVL.